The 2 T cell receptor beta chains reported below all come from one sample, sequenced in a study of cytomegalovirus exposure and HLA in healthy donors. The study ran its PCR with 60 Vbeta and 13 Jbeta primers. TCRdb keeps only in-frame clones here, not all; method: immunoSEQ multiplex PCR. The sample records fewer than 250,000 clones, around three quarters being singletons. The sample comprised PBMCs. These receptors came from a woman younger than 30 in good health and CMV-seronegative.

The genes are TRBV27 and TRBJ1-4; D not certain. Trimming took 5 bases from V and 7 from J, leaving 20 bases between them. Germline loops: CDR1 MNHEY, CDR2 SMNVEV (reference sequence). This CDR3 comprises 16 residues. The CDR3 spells CASSPHRRSAGEKLFF. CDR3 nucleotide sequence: TGTGCCAGCAGTCCCCACCGACGCTCCGCAGGTGAAAAACTGTTTTTT.

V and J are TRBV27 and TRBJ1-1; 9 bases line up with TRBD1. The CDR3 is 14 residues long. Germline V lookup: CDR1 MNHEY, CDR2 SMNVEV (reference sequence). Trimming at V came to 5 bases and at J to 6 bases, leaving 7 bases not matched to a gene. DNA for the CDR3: TGTGCCAGCAGTCGACAGGGGGAATTCGCTGAAGCTTTCTTT. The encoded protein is CASSRQGEFAEAFF.